The 19 T cell receptor beta chains presented below share a single source sample, sequenced in a study of cytomegalovirus exposure and HLA in healthy donors. 60 Vbeta and 13 Jbeta primers were used in PCR. Profiling relied on immunoSEQ multiplex PCR, and the TCRdb table lists in-frame clones only, not all of them. The profile shows under 200,000 clones, 84% of them singletons. The sequenced sample consisted of PBMCs. The receptors originated from a boy aged 5 to 17 in good health and CMV-seronegative.

V and J are TRBV7-5 and TRBJ2-7; whether TRBD1, the table's D call, matches the DNA was not checked. TRBV7-5 is classified as a pseudogene. The CDR3 contains 17 residues. CDR3 residues: CARSSRQGGKESYEQYF. The CDR3 region has the DNA TGTGCCAGAAGCTCTCGACAGGGTGGAAAGGAGTCCTACGAGCAGTACTTC.

V is TRBV7-9 and J is TRBJ1-4, with TRBD1 matching 9 bases. The CDR3 length is 15 residues. Per the germline V gene, CDR1 is SEHNR and CDR2 is FQNEAQ (reference sequence). The V segment lost 4 bases and the J segment 7 bases; nucleotides outside the gene matches: 7. The CDR3 DNA sequence: TGTGCCAGCAGCTATCCGGGACAGGGCGCTGAAAAACTGTTTTTT. It specifies CASSYPGQGAEKLFF.

The CDR3 bases are TGTGCCAGCAGTCAACTAGCGGGGTTAGGGGAGCAGTACTTC. It encodes CASSQLAGLGEQYF. The chain uses TRBV7-2 and TRBJ2-7, with 10 bases aligning to TRBD2. Germline trimming cut 6 bases from V and 7 bases from J; bases unmatched to any gene: 9. CDR3 length: 14 residues. CDR1 is SGHTA, CDR2 FQGNSA, per germline.

The chain employs TRBV19 and TRBJ2-7; the D gene is possibly TRBD2 (5 bases). V was pared by 5 bases and J by 5 bases, with 13 bases between. Germline CDR1 is LNHDA and CDR2 is SQIVND (reference sequence). The CDR3 is 13 amino acids. CDR3 sequence reads: CASSERPIDEQYF. CDR3 DNA: TGTGCCAGTAGTGAGCGGCCAATCGACGAGCAGTACTTC.

J is TRBJ2-2 and V is TRBV20-1; D is undetermined. Germline CDR1 and CDR2: DFQATT and SNEGSKA (reference sequence). The CDR3 sequence is 11 residues long. V lost 5 bases to trimming and J lost 6 bases, with 7 bases between them. This CDR3 is CSAPFAGELFF. DNA of the CDR3: TGCAGTGCTCCCTTTGCCGGGGAGCTGTTTTTT.

V usage is TRBV4-3 and J usage is TRBJ2-7, with 11 bases lining up with TRBD2. Trimming cost V 4 bases and J 0 bases; bases outside gene matches: 5. Per the germline V gene, CDR1 is LGHNA and CDR2 is YSLEER. The CDR3 runs 16 residues. The chain's CDR3 is CASSRSSGGSSYEQYF. CDR3 in DNA: TGCGCCAGCAGCCGTTCTAGCGGGGGGAGCTCCTACGAGCAGTACTTC.

The J gene is TRBJ1-3, the V gene TRBV5-1; TRBD1 matches 8 bases. Per germline, CDR1 SGHRS and CDR2 YFSETQ. J lost 4 bases, V lost 4 bases, and 10 bases had no gene match. The CDR3 runs 16 residues. CDR3 nucleotides: TGCGCCAGCAGCCGAGACAGGGGAAGGTCCGGAAACACCATATATTTT. Encoded protein: CASSRDRGRSGNTIYF.

The V gene is TRBV5-1, the J gene TRBJ1-1, with 8 bases fitting TRBD1. Germline CDR1 reads SGHRS; CDR2 reads YFSETQ. V was clipped by 5 bases and J by 2 bases; unmatched bases: 8. The CDR3 has 15 amino acids. CDR3 residues: CASSQRTGRNTEAFF. CDR3 nucleotides: TGCGCCAGCAGTCAGAGGACAGGGCGAAACACTGAAGCTTTCTTT.

V is TRBV5-1 and J is TRBJ2-7; no firm D call. This CDR3 is 13 amino acids long. The germline CDR1 and CDR2 sequences are SGHRS and YFSETQ. With 5 bases removed from V and 4 bases from J, the gap between germline ends came to 13 bases. The CDR3 loop is CASRAPNQYEQYF. The DNA for the CDR3 is TGCGCCAGCAGGGCCCCGAACCAGTACGAGCAGTACTTC.

This chain connects TRBV7-2 to TRBJ2-1; 11 bases match TRBD2. Losses at the gene ends were 4 bases for V and 3 bases for J; bases not matched to a gene: 8. This CDR3 is built from 17 residues. Germline CDR1 and CDR2: SGHTA and FQGNSA. CDR3 loop: CASSSRPLAGGYNEQFF. CDR3 nucleotide sequence: TGTGCCAGCAGCTCTAGGCCGCTAGCGGGGGGCTACAATGAGCAGTTCTTC.

The chain has TRBV30 and TRBJ2-3; the match to TRBD2 covers 8 bases. After removal of 0 bases from V and 2 bases from J, the junction contained 4 bases not matched to a gene. CDR3 size: 15 residues. Germline V gene data show CDR1 as GTSNPN and CDR2 as SVGIG (reference sequence). The CDR3 loop is CAWSVRAGATDTQYF. The CDR3 nucleotides are TGTGCCTGGAGTGTGAGAGCGGGGGCCACAGATACGCAGTATTTT.

This rearrangement joins TRBV30 to TRBJ2-1; 8 bases map to TRBD2. Germline CDR1 reads GTSNPN; CDR2 reads SVGIG (reference sequence). This CDR3 has 16 amino acids. V lost 5 bases, J lost 2 bases, and 11 bases stayed unmatched. CDR3 nucleotides: TGTGCCTGGGGGGACGGGGGGGCGGGGGCCTACAATGAGCAGTTCTTC. This translates into CAWGDGGAGAYNEQFF.

This sequence joins TRBV4-2 and TRBJ2-3, with 9 bases matching TRBD2. Per the germline V gene, CDR1 is LGHNA and CDR2 is YNFKEQ. With V trimmed by 1 base and J by 2 bases, 4 bases remained unmatched. This CDR3 is built from 16 residues. As DNA, the CDR3 is TGTGCCAGCAGCCAAGCTTCTAGCGGGAACACAGATACGCAGTATTTT. Its translation is CASSQASSGNTDTQYF.

This clone appeared a few times. V gene TRBV15 combines with J gene TRBJ1-5; weak D call: TRBD1 (5 bases). Germline V gene lookup returns CDR1 LNHNV and CDR2 YYDKDF (reference sequence). The CDR3 is 14 amino acids. V gave up 0 bases and J gave up 6 bases, with 9 bases separating them. DNA of the CDR3: TGTGCCACCAGCAGAGACAGGGTTGGTCAGCCCCAGCATTTT. Its protein product is CATSRDRVGQPQHF.

V gene TRBV29-1 combines with J gene TRBJ1-1; no definite D call. Trimming pared 1 base from V and 3 bases from J, leaving 12 bases between. The germline gives CDR1 SQVTM, CDR2 ANQGSEA. The CDR3 is made up of 14 amino acids. In nucleotides, the CDR3 is TGCAGCGTTGAAGTTCTCGAGGGATACACTGAAGCTTTCTTT. It is translated as CSVEVLEGYTEAFF.

The chain carries TRBV5-1 and TRBJ1-2; D may be TRBD1 (5 bases). CDR3 size: 15 residues. Trimming removed 4 bases at V and 8 bases at J, with 21 bases between. Germline-derived CDR1 and CDR2 are SGHRS and YFSETQ. Written as DNA, the CDR3 is TGCGCCAGCAGCGCCCGACAGCGGGGAACGGGCGGCTACACCTTC. Its translation: CASSARQRGTGGYTF.

The chain couples TRBV9 to TRBJ2-2; 8 nucleotides agree with TRBD1. The CDR3 is 15 amino acids. Unmatched junction bases numbered 9, after V lost 4 bases and J lost 7 bases. The germline gives CDR1 SGDLS, CDR2 YYNGEE. The CDR3 nucleotides read TGTGCCAGCAGCCCTCAGGGGGCGTCTAGCGGGGAGCTGTTTTTT. This sequence encodes CASSPQGASSGELFF.

The chain employs TRBV7-6 and TRBJ2-3, with 11 bases identical to TRBD2. Germline loops: CDR1 SGHVS, CDR2 FNYEAQ. The CDR3 totals 19 residues. The junction had 14 bases not matched to a gene; V was cut back by 3 bases and J by 3 bases. The DNA for the CDR3 is TGTGCCAGCAGCTTTCTTTCAGGACTAGCGGGCAGAATTACAGATACGCAGTATTTT. This translates into CASSFLSGLAGRITDTQYF.

This chain links TRBV7-9 with TRBJ2-3; D is undetermined. Germline V lookup: CDR1 SEHNR, CDR2 FQNEAQ (reference sequence). V shed 1 base and J shed 2 bases, with 4 bases lying between them. CDR3 size: 13 residues. In DNA form, the CDR3 reads TGTGCCAGCAGCTTAGTCAACACAGATACGCAGTATTTT. This gives the protein CASSLVNTDTQYF.